One sample yielded the 7 T cell receptor beta chains listed below, sequenced in a study of post-analysis software for immune sequencing data. Each TCR beta cDNA library carried unique molecular identifiers. TCRdb independently ran MiXCR on the PCR reads; one entry per CDR3 protein. The sample consists of some 450,000 distinct CDR3 sequences, under 55% of them appearing once. The antigens of these receptors remain unknown. Study results and caveats: TRBV segments more frequent in patients than in controls numbered about 5 and included TRBV5-6, TRBV5-1 and TRBV20-1.

The sequencing input was blood. These receptors all come from a girl aged 5 to 17 with multiple sclerosis.

The gene calls are TRBV7-9 and TRBJ2-3; D is perhaps TRBD2 (5 bases). Germline loops: CDR1 SEHNR, CDR2 FQNEAQ (reference sequence). With 2 bases removed from V and 10 bases from J, the gap between germline ends came to 19 bases. The CDR3 totals 15 residues. The CDR3 loop reads CASSLIARASVPQYF. CDR3 nucleotide sequence: TGTGCCAGCAGCTTAATAGCGCGCGCCTCCGTCCCGCAGTATTTT.

This chain connects TRBV9 to TRBJ2-7, with TRBD1 matching 7 bases. Unmatched junction bases numbered 9, after V lost 1 base and J lost 5 bases. The CDR3 has 15 amino acids. CDR1 and CDR2 (germline): SGDLS, YYNGEE. The CDR3 is CASSVLSGQMDEQYF. CDR3 in DNA: TGTGCCAGCAGCGTATTATCGGGACAGATGGACGAGCAGTACTTC.

The CDR3 sequence is CASSLAGTGFGNTIYF. The DNA for the CDR3 is TGCGCCAGCAGCTTGGCCGGGACAGGTTTTGGAAACACCATATATTTT. The chain couples TRBV5-1 to TRBJ1-3; 8 bases are shared with TRBD1. V gave up 0 bases and J gave up 3 bases; unmatched junction bases: 5. This CDR3 has 16 amino acids. Germline loops: CDR1 SGHRS, CDR2 YFSETQ.

The chain joins TRBV7-2 to TRBJ2-7; 8 nucleotides align to TRBD2. This CDR3 contains 15 residues. Trimming cost V 4 bases and J 5 bases; bases outside gene matches: 10. The V gene's germline CDR1 is SGHTA and CDR2 FQGNSA. CDR3 protein: CASSSSGGDSNEQYF. As DNA, the CDR3 is TGTGCCAGCAGCTCTTCGGGAGGGGATTCCAACGAGCAGTACTTC.

V gene TRBV27 combines with J gene TRBJ2-3; D not certain. CDR3 size: 15 residues. CDR1 MNHEY and CDR2 SMNVEV come from the germline V gene (reference sequence). V lost 3 bases and J 3 bases, leaving 13 bases between the germline ends. The CDR3 nucleotides read TGTGCCAGCAGTTTTAGTTTTTTTGAGACAGATACGCAGTATTTT. Its protein is CASSFSFFETDTQYF.

This clonotype was recorded a few times. The chain couples TRBV6-5 to TRBJ1-5; a possible D gene is TRBD1 (5 bases). Germline values: CDR1 MNHEY, CDR2 SVGAGI. V was cut by 6 bases and J by 0 bases, with 9 bases left in between. The CDR3 has 14 amino acids. The CDR3 reads CASSTGYSNQPQHF. DNA for the CDR3: TGTGCCAGCAGCACAGGTTATAGCAATCAGCCCCAGCATTTT.

This clonotype occurred a few times. The gene calls are TRBV15 and TRBJ2-3; 7 bases are shared with TRBD2. This CDR3 has 12 residues. The junction had 4 bases not matched to a gene; V was cut back by 9 bases and J by 4 bases. Germline V gene sequence: CDR1 LNHNV, CDR2 YYDKDF (reference sequence). CDR3 loop: CATGGVADTQYF. The CDR3, as DNA: TGTGCCACTGGGGGGGTCGCAGATACGCAGTATTTT.